These T cell receptor beta chains were read from a single sample in a study of shared clonotypes between healthy human individuals. Libraries were prepared by immunoSEQ multiplex PCR; TCRdb keeps only in-frame clonotypes and omits some of them. The table includes over 2,000,000 clones, just under 95% detected once. The sample taken for sequencing was naive CD8+ T cells from PBMCs. The receptors here all came from a man aged 18 to 35 in good health. Some clones in this sample may be carry-over from other donors' samples. CDR3s include the opening cysteine and the closing phenylalanine or tryptophan. D genes are given only for firm matches. Not all rows give a size; the values are once, few, many and, for expanded clones, a class.

D gene: -
clone size: -
J gene: TRBJ2-3
V gene: TRBV5-6
CDR3 DNA: TGTGCCAGCAGCCCGGGATACTTGACTAGCACAGATACGCAGTATTTT
CDR3 protein: CASSPGYLTSTDTQYF

D gene: -
clone size: few
J gene: TRBJ1-3
V gene: TRBV7-9
CDR3 DNA: TGTGCCAGCAGCTTATCGGGCAGTACTGGAAACACCATATATTTT
CDR3 protein: CASSLSGSTGNTIYF

D gene: -
clone size: -
J gene: TRBJ2-1
V gene: TRBV28
CDR3 DNA: TGTGCCAGCGCCCGGAGGACGTCTGGCAATGAGCAGTTCTTC
CDR3 protein: CASARRTSGNEQFF

D gene: -
clone size: -
J gene: TRBJ2-6
V gene: TRBV28
CDR3 DNA: TGTGCCAGCAGTCTACTCCTTTACTCTGGGGCCAACGTCCTGACTTTC
CDR3 protein: CASSLLLYSGANVLTF

D gene: TRBD1
clone size: -
J gene: TRBJ2-7
V gene: TRBV6-5
CDR3 DNA: TGTGCCAGCAGTCCAGGGACAGACAACTCCTACGAGCAGTACTTC
CDR3 protein: CASSPGTDNSYEQYF

D gene: -
clone size: -
J gene: TRBJ1-5
V gene: TRBV27
CDR3 DNA: TGTGCCAGCAGATTAGGGGGGGGAACCTATAGCAATCAGCCCCAGCATTTT
CDR3 protein: CASRLGGGTYSNQPQHF

D gene: -
clone size: -
J gene: TRBJ1-2
V gene: TRBV5-5
CDR3 DNA: TGTGCCAGCAGCTTGGGGTGGAGTAATGGCTACACCTTC
CDR3 protein: CASSLGWSNGYTF

D gene: -
clone size: -
J gene: TRBJ2-7
V gene: TRBV6-5
CDR3 DNA: TGTGCCAGCAGTCTTAGCTGGCGTTTATCCTACGAGCAGTACTTC
CDR3 protein: CASSLSWRLSYEQYF

D gene: -
clone size: -
J gene: TRBJ1-1
V gene: TRBV11-3
CDR3 DNA: TGTGCCAGCAGCTTAGGCAATTTCAGGGACGGACACACTGAAGCTTTCTTT
CDR3 protein: CASSLGNFRDGHTEAFF

D gene: -
clone size: once
J gene: TRBJ2-7
V gene: TRBV5-1
CDR3 DNA: TGCGCCAGCAGCTTGTATACGTTGGGGGCCACGGGAATGGAGCAGTACTTC
CDR3 protein: CASSLYTLGATGMEQYF

D gene: -
clone size: -
J gene: TRBJ1-2
V gene: TRBV29-1
CDR3 DNA: TGCAGCGTCAGGGCTAACTATGGCTACACCTTC
CDR3 protein: CSVRANYGYTF

D gene: TRBD1
clone size: -
J gene: TRBJ1-1
V gene: TRBV4-1
CDR3 DNA: TGCGCCAGCAGCCAAGTTCGACGGCGGGACAGGAGAGGGAACACTGAAGCTTTCTTT
CDR3 protein: CASSQVRRRDRRGNTEAFF

D gene: TRBD1
clone size: -
J gene: TRBJ2-5
V gene: TRBV7-9
CDR3 DNA: TGTGCCAGCAGCTCCCACAGGGGAGAGACCCAGTACTTC
CDR3 protein: CASSSHRGETQYF

D gene: -
clone size: -
J gene: TRBJ2-1
V gene: TRBV12-5
CDR3 DNA: TGTGCTAGTGGTAGTGACGGTACCAATGAGCAGTTCTTC
CDR3 protein: CASGSDGTNEQFF

D gene: -
clone size: -
J gene: TRBJ1-4
V gene: TRBV5-6
CDR3 DNA: TGTGCCAGCAGCTTGGGAGGGGCGGTAGAAAAACTGTTTTTT
CDR3 protein: CASSLGGAVEKLFF

D gene: -
clone size: -
J gene: TRBJ2-2
V gene: TRBV2
CDR3 DNA: TGTGCCAGCTTGGGACCACCCACCGGGGAGCTGTTTTTT
CDR3 protein: CASLGPPTGELFF

D gene: -
clone size: -
J gene: TRBJ2-1
V gene: TRBV6-4
CDR3 DNA: TGTGCCAGTCCTGACGGAGGGCCCCTCCTTTACAATGAGCAGTTCTTC
CDR3 protein: CASPDGGPLLYNEQFF

D gene: TRBD1
clone size: -
J gene: TRBJ1-2
V gene: TRBV4-1
CDR3 DNA: TGCGCCAGCAGCCTCACCCCCGGGACAGGGTATGGCTACACCTTC
CDR3 protein: CASSLTPGTGYGYTF

D gene: TRBD2
clone size: -
J gene: TRBJ2-3
V gene: TRBV13
CDR3 DNA: TGTGCCAGCAGCTCGCGGGAGACCACAGATACGCAGTATTTT
CDR3 protein: CASSSRETTDTQYF

D gene: TRBD1
clone size: -
J gene: TRBJ1-2
V gene: TRBV28
CDR3 DNA: TGTGCCAGCAGTTTAGAGGGGGCTATCTATGGCTACACCTTC
CDR3 protein: CASSLEGAIYGYTF

D gene: -
clone size: -
J gene: TRBJ2-7
V gene: TRBV7-9
CDR3 DNA: TGTGCCAGCAGCTTAGTACTCGGGGAATTATACGAGCAGTACTTC
CDR3 protein: CASSLVLGELYEQYF

D gene: -
clone size: -
J gene: TRBJ1-2
V gene: TRBV27
CDR3 DNA: TGTGCCAGCAGTTTAAAAATGGGGGGCACGGACTATGGCTACACCTTC
CDR3 protein: CASSLKMGGTDYGYTF

D gene: -
clone size: -
J gene: TRBJ1-5
V gene: TRBV11-2
CDR3 DNA: TGTGCCAGCAGCCCGGACCGGGGATATCAGCCCCAGCATTTT
CDR3 protein: CASSPDRGYQPQHF

D gene: TRBD1
clone size: -
J gene: TRBJ2-3
V gene: TRBV6-1
CDR3 DNA: TGTGCCAGCAGGGACAGGGGTACAGATACGCAGTATTTT
CDR3 protein: CASRDRGTDTQYF

D gene: -
clone size: -
J gene: TRBJ2-1
V gene: TRBV6-5
CDR3 DNA: TGTGCCAGCAGCCCCTTAGCGATCTACAATGAGCAGTTCTTC
CDR3 protein: CASSPLAIYNEQFF

D gene: -
clone size: -
J gene: TRBJ2-7
V gene: TRBV19
CDR3 DNA: TGTGCCAGTAAAGAGCGAGGAGGGGAGCAGTACTTC
CDR3 protein: CASKERGGEQYF

D gene: -
clone size: -
J gene: TRBJ1-1
V gene: TRBV7-9
CDR3 DNA: TGTGCCAGCAGGGGGTGGGACACTGAAGCTTTCTTT
CDR3 protein: CASRGWDTEAFF

D gene: -
clone size: -
J gene: TRBJ2-5
V gene: TRBV18
CDR3 DNA: TGTGCCAGCTCACAAATGGAGGAGACCCAGTACTTC
CDR3 protein: CASSQMEETQYF

D gene: TRBD2
clone size: -
J gene: TRBJ2-1
V gene: TRBV11-2
CDR3 DNA: TGTGCCAGCAGCCTGGGACTAGCGGGAGCCCCCTGGGATGAGCAGTTCTTC
CDR3 protein: CASSLGLAGAPWDEQFF

D gene: -
clone size: -
J gene: TRBJ1-2
V gene: TRBV4-1
CDR3 DNA: TGCGCCAGCAGCCTCCCCGGGGCAGTTGACGTCTATGGCTACACCTTC
CDR3 protein: CASSLPGAVDVYGYTF

D gene: -
clone size: -
J gene: TRBJ1-2
V gene: TRBV4-3
CDR3 DNA: TGCGCCAGCAGCCCTGGAGGCAGGAACTATGGCTACACCTTC
CDR3 protein: CASSPGGRNYGYTF

D gene: TRBD1
clone size: -
J gene: TRBJ2-1
V gene: TRBV15
CDR3 DNA: TGTGCCACCAGCAGATCGACAGGGGCCGGAGTGGCCGGGAAAGTTGAGCAGTTCTTC
CDR3 protein: CATSRSTGAGVAGKVEQFF

D gene: -
clone size: -
J gene: TRBJ1-5
V gene: TRBV27
CDR3 DNA: TGTGCCAGCAGTAGACGGGTGGGTTACGATCAGCCCCAGCATTTT
CDR3 protein: CASSRRVGYDQPQHF

D gene: TRBD2
clone size: -
J gene: TRBJ2-1
V gene: TRBV2
CDR3 DNA: TGTGCCAGCCGGGCTAGCGGGAGGGCCGGGTTCTCCTACAATGAGCAGTTCTTC
CDR3 protein: CASRASGRAGFSYNEQFF

D gene: -
clone size: -
J gene: TRBJ2-3
V gene: TRBV7-8
CDR3 DNA: TGTGCCAGCAGCCCCGGGGCAGATACGCAGTATTTT
CDR3 protein: CASSPGADTQYF

D gene: -
clone size: -
J gene: TRBJ2-5
V gene: TRBV7-3
CDR3 DNA: TGTGCCAGCAGCTTAAAAGGGCGGGATCCCCAGTACTTC
CDR3 protein: CASSLKGRDPQYF

D gene: -
clone size: -
J gene: TRBJ2-7
V gene: TRBV5-1
CDR3 DNA: TGCGCCAGCAGCTTGGAACCAACCTACGAGCAGTACTTC
CDR3 protein: CASSLEPTYEQYF

D gene: -
clone size: -
J gene: TRBJ2-3
V gene: TRBV6-5
CDR3 DNA: TGTGCCAGCAGGCTGGCCAATGATCCAGATACGCAGTATTTT
CDR3 protein: CASRLANDPDTQYF

D gene: TRBD1
clone size: -
J gene: TRBJ2-2
V gene: TRBV10-3
CDR3 DNA: TGTGCCATCAGTGGGACAGGGATCGCCGGGGAGCTGTTTTTT
CDR3 protein: CAISGTGIAGELFF

D gene: -
clone size: -
J gene: TRBJ2-7
V gene: TRBV29-1
CDR3 DNA: TGCAGCGTGAGGGGAAGTTCTGATTTCTACGAGCAGTACTTC
CDR3 protein: CSVRGSSDFYEQYF

D gene: -
clone size: -
J gene: TRBJ1-5
V gene: TRBV2
CDR3 DNA: TGTGCCAGCAGTTGGGGTGATCAGCCCCAGCATTTT
CDR3 protein: CASSWGDQPQHF

D gene: -
clone size: once
J gene: TRBJ2-7
V gene: TRBV9
CDR3 DNA: TGTGCCAGCAGCGCCGTCGATGACTACGAGCAGTACTTC
CDR3 protein: CASSAVDDYEQYF

D gene: -
clone size: -
J gene: TRBJ1-5
V gene: TRBV5-1
CDR3 DNA: TGCGCCAGCAGCGGGGGGGTGGAGCGGAATTATAGCAATCAGCCCCAGCATTTT
CDR3 protein: CASSGGVERNYSNQPQHF

D gene: -
clone size: -
J gene: TRBJ2-1
V gene: TRBV4-1
CDR3 DNA: TGCGCCAGCACCCTGAGCGCCGGGGCTGCCCCTCTTGATGAGCAGTTCTTC
CDR3 protein: CASTLSAGAAPLDEQFF

D gene: -
clone size: -
J gene: TRBJ2-1
V gene: TRBV7-8
CDR3 DNA: TGTGCCAGCAGCTTATTCGGGGTGGGGCTAGCATTGGGTAATGAGCAGTTCTTC
CDR3 protein: CASSLFGVGLALGNEQFF

D gene: -
clone size: -
J gene: TRBJ2-5
V gene: TRBV4-3
CDR3 DNA: TGCGCCAGCAGCCAAAGAATAGACGCCAGCCGGGAGACCCAGTACTTC
CDR3 protein: CASSQRIDASRETQYF

D gene: TRBD2
clone size: -
J gene: TRBJ2-1
V gene: TRBV9
CDR3 DNA: TGTGCCAGCAGCGCCCCGGGACTACCATACAATGAGCAGTTCTTC
CDR3 protein: CASSAPGLPYNEQFF

D gene: TRBD1
clone size: -
J gene: TRBJ1-2
V gene: TRBV30
CDR3 DNA: TGTGCCTGGAGTGGACAGGGGGGTGGCTACACCTTC
CDR3 protein: CAWSGQGGGYTF

D gene: -
clone size: few
J gene: TRBJ1-5
V gene: TRBV19
CDR3 DNA: TGTGCCAGTAGTATCTGGGGTAGCAATCAGCCCCAGCATTTT
CDR3 protein: CASSIWGSNQPQHF

D gene: -
clone size: -
J gene: TRBJ2-1
V gene: TRBV6-1
CDR3 DNA: TGTGCCAGCAGTAACGGCTGGTACAATGAGCAGTTCTTC
CDR3 protein: CASSNGWYNEQFF

D gene: -
clone size: once
J gene: TRBJ2-7
V gene: TRBV7-9
CDR3 DNA: TGTGCCAGCAGCTTCAGGTCGCACGAGCAGTACTTC
CDR3 protein: CASSFRSHEQYF

D gene: -
clone size: once
J gene: TRBJ2-5
V gene: TRBV7-6
CDR3 DNA: TGTGCCAGCACCTTAGGCGGTGTAGAGACCCAGTACTTC
CDR3 protein: CASTLGGVETQYF

D gene: -
clone size: -
J gene: TRBJ2-1
V gene: TRBV5-1
CDR3 DNA: TGCGCCAGCAGCTTGGCGGGTACTAGTATCTACAATGAGCAGTTCTTC
CDR3 protein: CASSLAGTSIYNEQFF

D gene: TRBD1
clone size: -
J gene: TRBJ2-2
V gene: TRBV19
CDR3 DNA: TGTGCCAGTAACCAGCCAGGGGGGAACACCGGGGAGCTGTTTTTT
CDR3 protein: CASNQPGGNTGELFF

D gene: -
clone size: -
J gene: TRBJ1-5
V gene: TRBV7-8
CDR3 DNA: TGTGCCAGCAGCTTAGCGCAAGGAGTCCGCAATCAGCCCCAGCATTTT
CDR3 protein: CASSLAQGVRNQPQHF